The 14 T cell receptor beta chains below were found in one sample sequenced in a study of lymphopenia after photon versus proton radiotherapy. Assay: immunoSEQ multiplex PCR; the TCRdb copy retains only in-frame clones and omits some. The sample comprises fewer than 25,000 clones, over 65% of which are singletons, and roughly a quarter rests with the top ten. Sequencing used peripheral blood, obtained from a patient treated with photon-based radiotherapy. The receptors shown here come from a man aged 35-49 years with gastric cancer.

The chain links TRBV19 to TRBJ2-2; D is unclear. V was shortened by 0 bases and J by 0 bases, with 8 bases between the two germline ends. The germline V gene encodes CDR1 LNHDA and CDR2 SQIVND (reference sequence). This CDR3 has 16 residues. The CDR3 spells CASSIEVTANTGELFF. In nucleotides, the CDR3 is TGTGCCAGTAGTATAGAAGTGACGGCGAACACCGGGGAGCTGTTTTTT. The full variable domain, completed using reference TRBV19 and TRBJ2-2, is DGGITQSPKYLFRKEGQNVTLSCEQNLNHDAMYWYRQDPGQGLRLIYYSQIVNDFQKGDIAEGYSVSREKKESFPLTVTSAQKNPTAFYLCASSIEVTANTGELFFGEGSRLTVL.

This clone occurred a few times. The rearrangement uses TRBV27 and TRBJ2-1, with D hard to call. Germline assignment: CDR1 MNHEY and CDR2 SMNVEV (reference sequence). The CDR3 is 14 amino acids. The germline V and J ends were trimmed by 7 bases and 8 bases, with 18 bases remaining between them. The CDR3 coding sequence is TGTGCCAGCAACCCGGGCGTCTATGGGGATGAGCAGTTCTTC. This encodes CASNPGVYGDEQFF.

This chain joins TRBV7-8 and TRBJ1-3, with D perhaps TRBD1 (5 bases). Trimming removed 4 bases from V and 2 bases from J, with 9 bases in between. The CDR3 sequence is 14 residues long. The germline CDR1 and CDR2 sequences are SGHVS and FQNEAQ. In DNA, the CDR3 is TGTGCCAGCAGCTCCCGGGACGCTGGAAACACCATATATTTT. As protein: CASSSRDAGNTIYF.

The rearrangement uses TRBV18 and TRBJ2-6, with 8 positions matching TRBD1. The V gene end was trimmed by 2 bases and the J gene end by 0 bases; junction bases not matched to a gene: 3. In germline, CDR1 is KGHSH, CDR2 LQKENI. The CDR3 length is 17 residues. CDR3 region: CASSPMTGVSGANVLTF. The CDR3 coding sequence is TGTGCCAGCTCACCAATGACAGGGGTCTCTGGGGCCAACGTCCTGACTTTC.

This clone was detected only once. The chain employs TRBV10-3 and TRBJ2-7; either TRBD1 or TRBD2 may fit D (6 bases each). Germline V CDR1 and CDR2: ENHRY, SYGVKD. V shed 9 bases and J shed 4 bases, with 16 bases lying between them. This CDR3 spans 13 amino acids. The CDR3 loop is CAMGGQSMYEQYF. The CDR3 region has the DNA TGTGCCATGGGAGGACAGAGTATGTACGAGCAGTACTTC.

This chain uses TRBV4-2 with TRBJ1-2; possibly TRBD1 for D (6 bases). V lost 1 base to trimming and J lost 8 bases, with 14 bases between them. The CDR3 is 14 residues long. Germline CDR1 reads LGHNA; CDR2 reads YNFKEQ. The DNA for the CDR3 is TGTGCCAGCAGCCAAGTAGGCAGGGGTGGCGGCTACACCTTC. It is translated as CASSQVGRGGGYTF.

The chain employs TRBV30 and TRBJ1-1; 10 nucleotides agree with TRBD1. Germline lookup yields CDR1 GTSNPN and CDR2 SVGIG (reference sequence). V shed 7 bases and J 4 bases; nucleotides not matched to a gene: 6. This CDR3 region has 13 residues. The CDR3 DNA is TGTGCCTCTTCCGGGACAGGGGTCACTGAAGCTTTCTTT. Encoded protein: CASSGTGVTEAFF.

The chain has TRBV11-3 and TRBJ2-7, with 8 bases matching TRBD1. J was trimmed by 1 base and V by 5 bases; bases with no gene match: 7. This CDR3 is 15 amino acids long. The germline CDR1 and CDR2 sequences are SGHNT and YENEEA. CDR3 protein: CASSLGTGSSYEQYF. DNA of the CDR3: TGTGCCAGCAGCCTTGGGACAGGCTCATCCTACGAGCAGTACTTC.

The chain combines TRBV7-2 with TRBJ2-7; 7 bases map to TRBD1. The CDR3 loop spans 14 amino acids. Germline loops: CDR1 SGHTA, CDR2 FQGNSA. V lost 5 bases to trimming and J lost 2 bases; unmatched junction nucleotides: 6. CDR3 coding DNA: TGTGCCAGCAGCCTGGGACAGCTTACCTACGAGCAGTACTTC. Translation: CASSLGQLTYEQYF.

The V call is TRBV7-6, the J call TRBJ1-3; D is uncertain. V lost 4 bases, J lost 0 bases, and 13 bases lay in between. Per germline, CDR1 SGHVS and CDR2 FNYEAQ. The CDR3 extends over 16 amino acids. The CDR3 spells CASSSKSLSSGNTIYF. In DNA form, the CDR3 reads TGTGCCAGCAGCTCGAAATCACTCAGCTCTGGAAACACCATATATTTT.

This chain uses TRBV6-5 with TRBJ1-4; D perhaps matches TRBD1 (6 bases). Germline V gene lookup returns CDR1 MNHEY and CDR2 SVGAGI. Trimming pared 6 bases from V and 3 bases from J, leaving 11 bases between. CDR3 length equals 14 residues. The CDR3 DNA sequence: TGTGCCAGCAGCGCTGGGGGGCCTAATGAAAAACTGTTTTTT. It translates to CASSAGGPNEKLFF.

The chain recombines TRBV18 with TRBJ2-5; the D gene is possibly TRBD2 (6 bases). The V gene's germline CDR1 is KGHSH and CDR2 LQKENI. V was shortened by 0 bases and J by 1 base, with 9 bases between the two germline ends. This CDR3 spans 15 amino acids. CDR3 amino acids: CASSPPYSGQETQYF. In DNA form, the CDR3 reads TGTGCCAGCTCACCACCTTATAGCGGCCAAGAGACCCAGTACTTC.

This clone has a handful of counts. The chain couples TRBV2 to TRBJ1-1, with D maybe TRBD1 (5 bases). CDR3 length equals 17 residues. V was cut by 7 bases and J by 0 bases, with 21 bases left in between. CDR1 and CDR2 (germline): SNHLY, FYNNEI. The CDR3 nucleotides are TGTGCCAGCAAAAGGGATTCGGGGGAATGGATGAACACTGAAGCTTTCTTT. This encodes CASKRDSGEWMNTEAFF.

The chain combines TRBV19 with TRBJ1-6; D uncertain. Trimming left V 4 bases short and J 7 bases short, with 5 bases between. Germline V lookup: CDR1 LNHDA, CDR2 SQIVND (reference sequence). The CDR3 loop spans 12 amino acids. The CDR3: CASSRENSPLHF. In nucleotides, the CDR3 is TGTGCCAGTAGTAGGGAAAATTCACCCCTCCACTTT. Filled out from reference TRBV19 and TRBJ1-6, the complete variable domain reads DGGITQSPKYLFRKEGQNVTLSCEQNLNHDAMYWYRQDPGQGLRLIYYSQIVNDFQKGDIAEGYSVSREKKESFPLTVTSAQKNPTAFYLCASSRENSPLHFGNGTRLTVT.